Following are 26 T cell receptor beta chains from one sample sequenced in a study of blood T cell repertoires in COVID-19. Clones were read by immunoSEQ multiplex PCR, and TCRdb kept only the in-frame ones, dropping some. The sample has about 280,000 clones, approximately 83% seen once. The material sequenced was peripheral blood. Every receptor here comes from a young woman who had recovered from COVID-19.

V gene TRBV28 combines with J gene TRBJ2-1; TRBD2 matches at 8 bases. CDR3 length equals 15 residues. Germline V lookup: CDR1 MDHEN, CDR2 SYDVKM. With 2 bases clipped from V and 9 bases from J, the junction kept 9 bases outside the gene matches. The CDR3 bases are TGTGCCAGCAGTTTAAGGGTGTACCTAGCGGGTGAGCAGTTCTTC. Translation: CASSLRVYLAGEQFF.

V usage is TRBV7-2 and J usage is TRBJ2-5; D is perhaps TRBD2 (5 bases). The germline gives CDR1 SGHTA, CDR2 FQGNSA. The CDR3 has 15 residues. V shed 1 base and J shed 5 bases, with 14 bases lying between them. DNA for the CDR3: TGTGCCAGCAGCTTAGTATCAGCGGTCGGGGAGACCCAGTACTTC. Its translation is CASSLVSAVGETQYF.

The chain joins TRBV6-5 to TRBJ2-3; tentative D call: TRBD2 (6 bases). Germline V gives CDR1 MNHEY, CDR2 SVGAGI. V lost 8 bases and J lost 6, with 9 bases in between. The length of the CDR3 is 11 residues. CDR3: CASRRGDTQYF. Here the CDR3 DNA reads TGTGCCAGCCGACGGGGGGATACGCAGTATTTT.

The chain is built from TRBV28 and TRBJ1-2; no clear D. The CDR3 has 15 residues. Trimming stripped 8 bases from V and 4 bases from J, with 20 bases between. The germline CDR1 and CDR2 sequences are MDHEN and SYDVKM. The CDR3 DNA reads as TGTGCCAGCGGTCCAATTGATACGGGAAGCTATGGCTACACCTTC. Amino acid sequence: CASGPIDTGSYGYTF.

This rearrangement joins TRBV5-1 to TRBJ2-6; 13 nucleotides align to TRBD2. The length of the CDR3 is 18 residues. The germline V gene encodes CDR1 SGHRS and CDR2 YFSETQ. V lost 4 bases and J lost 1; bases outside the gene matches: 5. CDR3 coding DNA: TGCGCCAGCAGCATCCGGACTAGCGGGGGTTCTGGGGCCAACGTCCTGACTTTC. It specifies CASSIRTSGGSGANVLTF.

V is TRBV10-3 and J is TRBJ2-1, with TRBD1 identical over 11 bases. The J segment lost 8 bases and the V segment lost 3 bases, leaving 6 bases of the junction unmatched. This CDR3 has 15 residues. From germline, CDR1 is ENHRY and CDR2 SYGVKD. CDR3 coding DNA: TGTGCCATCAGTGACCGGGACAGGGGGTTATATGAGCAGTTCTTC. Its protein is CAISDRDRGLYEQFF.

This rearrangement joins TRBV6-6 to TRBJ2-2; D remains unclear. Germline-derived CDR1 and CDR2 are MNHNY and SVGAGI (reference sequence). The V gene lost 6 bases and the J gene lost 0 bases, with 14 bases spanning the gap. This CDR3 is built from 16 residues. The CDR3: CASRPDHLANTGELFF. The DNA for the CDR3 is TGTGCCAGCAGACCCGACCATCTAGCGAACACCGGGGAGCTGTTTTTT.

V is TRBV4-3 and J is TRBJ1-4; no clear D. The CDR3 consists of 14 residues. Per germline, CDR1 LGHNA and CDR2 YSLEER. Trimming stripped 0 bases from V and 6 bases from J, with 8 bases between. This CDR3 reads CASSQDVEYEKLFF. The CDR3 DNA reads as TGCGCCAGCAGCCAAGATGTGGAGTATGAAAAACTGTTTTTT.

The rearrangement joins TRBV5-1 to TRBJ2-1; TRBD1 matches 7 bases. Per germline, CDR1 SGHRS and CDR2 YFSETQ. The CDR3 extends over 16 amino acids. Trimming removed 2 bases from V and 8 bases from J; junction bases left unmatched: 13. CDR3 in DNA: TGCGCCAGCAGCTTCCTAGGACCGGGACAGAGCGATGAGCAGTTCTTC. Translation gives CASSFLGPGQSDEQFF.

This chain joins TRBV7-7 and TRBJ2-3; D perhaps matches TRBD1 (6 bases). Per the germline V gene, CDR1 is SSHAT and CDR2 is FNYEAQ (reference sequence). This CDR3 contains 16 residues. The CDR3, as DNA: TGTGCTAGTGACGACGGACAGAGCTATAGCACAGATACGCAGTATTTT. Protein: CASDDGQSYSTDTQYF.

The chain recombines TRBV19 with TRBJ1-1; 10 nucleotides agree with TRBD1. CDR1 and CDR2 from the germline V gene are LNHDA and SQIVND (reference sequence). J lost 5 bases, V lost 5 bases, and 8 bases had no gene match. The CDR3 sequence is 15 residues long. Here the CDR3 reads CASSQTGGMWTEAFF. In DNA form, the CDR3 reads TGTGCCAGTAGTCAGACAGGGGGCATGTGGACTGAAGCTTTCTTT.

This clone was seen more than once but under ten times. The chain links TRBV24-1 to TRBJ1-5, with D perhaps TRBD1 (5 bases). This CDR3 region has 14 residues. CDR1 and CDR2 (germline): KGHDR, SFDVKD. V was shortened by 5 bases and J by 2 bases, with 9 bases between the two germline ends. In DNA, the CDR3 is TGTGCCACCAGTGGGGAGGGGCGCAATCAGCCCCAGCATTTT. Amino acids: CATSGEGRNQPQHF.

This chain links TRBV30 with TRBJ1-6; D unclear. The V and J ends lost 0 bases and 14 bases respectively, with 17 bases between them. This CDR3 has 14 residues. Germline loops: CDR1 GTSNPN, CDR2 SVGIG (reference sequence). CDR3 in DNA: TGTGCCTGGAGTGTCCTAGGAGGTGGAGTGGCCCTCCACTTT. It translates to CAWSVLGGGVALHF.

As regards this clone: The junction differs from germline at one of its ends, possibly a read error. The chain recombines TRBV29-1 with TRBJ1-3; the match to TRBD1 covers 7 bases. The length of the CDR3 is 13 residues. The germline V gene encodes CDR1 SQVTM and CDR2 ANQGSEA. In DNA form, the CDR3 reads TGCAGCATTGATGACAGGGCTGGAAACACCATATATTTT. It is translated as CSIDDRAGNTIYF.

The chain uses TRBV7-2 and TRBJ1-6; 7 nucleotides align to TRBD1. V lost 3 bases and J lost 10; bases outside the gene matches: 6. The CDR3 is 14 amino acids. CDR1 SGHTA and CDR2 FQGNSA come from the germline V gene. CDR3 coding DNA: TGTGCCAGCAGCTTCGACAGGGTCCGATCACCCCTCCACTTT. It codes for CASSFDRVRSPLHF.

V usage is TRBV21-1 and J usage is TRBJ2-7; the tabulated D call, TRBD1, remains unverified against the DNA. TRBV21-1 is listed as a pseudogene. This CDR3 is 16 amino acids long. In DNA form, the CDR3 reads TGTGCCAGCAGCCCTAGGACAGGGTTAGGGTCCTGCGAGCAGTACTTC. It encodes CASSPRTGLGSCEQYF.

The CDR3 spells CATSDLRRRQGIPEAFF. For the CDR3, the DNA is TGTGCCACCAGTGATTTGCGCCGCCGACAGGGGATCCCTGAAGCTTTCTTT. V is TRBV24-1 and J is TRBJ1-1; 8 bases map to TRBD1. The germline gives CDR1 KGHDR, CDR2 SFDVKD. The ends lost 0 bases at V and 6 bases at J; junction bases unmatched: 11. This CDR3 region has 17 residues.

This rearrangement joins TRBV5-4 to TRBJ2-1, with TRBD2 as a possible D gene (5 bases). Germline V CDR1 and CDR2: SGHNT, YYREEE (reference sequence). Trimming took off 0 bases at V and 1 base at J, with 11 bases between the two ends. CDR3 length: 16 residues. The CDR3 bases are TGTGCCAGCAGCTTGGCGGCGGGCGCGTCCTACAATGAGCAGTTCTTC. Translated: CASSLAAGASYNEQFF.

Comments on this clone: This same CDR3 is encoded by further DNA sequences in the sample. The CDR3 DNA is TGTGCCAGTGGACAGGGCCCCTACGAGCAGTACTTC. Translating it yields CASGQGPYEQYF. The rearrangement uses TRBV19 and TRBJ2-7; 8 positions agree with TRBD1. J lost 2 bases, V lost 8 bases, and 2 bases had no gene match. CDR3 size: 12 residues. The germline CDR1 and CDR2 sequences are LNHDA and SQIVND (reference sequence). Variable domain in full (rest from reference TRBV19 and TRBJ2-7): DGGITQSPKYLFRKEGQNVTLSCEQNLNHDAMYWYRQDPGQGLRLIYYSQIVNDFQKGDIAEGYSVSREKKESFPLTVTSAQKNPTAFYLCASGQGPYEQYFGPGTRLTVT.

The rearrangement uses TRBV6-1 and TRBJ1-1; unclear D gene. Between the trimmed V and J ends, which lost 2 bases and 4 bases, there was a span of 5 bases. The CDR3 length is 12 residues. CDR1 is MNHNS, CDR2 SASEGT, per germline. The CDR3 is CASSEYITEAFF. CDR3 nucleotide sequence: TGTGCCAGCAGTGAATATATCACTGAAGCTTTCTTT.

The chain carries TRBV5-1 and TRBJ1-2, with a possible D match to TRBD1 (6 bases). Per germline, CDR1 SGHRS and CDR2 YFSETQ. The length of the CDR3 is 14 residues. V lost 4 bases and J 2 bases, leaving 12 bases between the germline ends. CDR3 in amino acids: CASSLFGQNYGYTF. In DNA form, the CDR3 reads TGCGCCAGCAGCCTTTTTGGACAGAACTATGGCTACACCTTC. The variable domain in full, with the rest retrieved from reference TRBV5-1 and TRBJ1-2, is KAGVTQTPRYLIKTRGQQVTLSCSPISGHRSVSWYQQTPGQGLQFLFEYFSETQRNKGNFPGRFSGRQFSNSRSEMNVSTLELGDSALYLCASSLFGQNYGYTFGSGTRLTVV.

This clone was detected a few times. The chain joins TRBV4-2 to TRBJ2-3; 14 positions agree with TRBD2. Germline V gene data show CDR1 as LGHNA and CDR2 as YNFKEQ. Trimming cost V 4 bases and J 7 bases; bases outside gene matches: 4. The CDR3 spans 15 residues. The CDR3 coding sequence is TGTGCCAGCAGCCGGGGACTAGCGGGAGCTAATACGCAGTATTTT. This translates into CASSRGLAGANTQYF.

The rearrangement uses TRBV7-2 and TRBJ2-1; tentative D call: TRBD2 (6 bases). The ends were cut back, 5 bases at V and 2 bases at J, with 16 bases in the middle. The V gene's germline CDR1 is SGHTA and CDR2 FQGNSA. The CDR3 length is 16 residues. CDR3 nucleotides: TGTGCCAGCAGCCCCGGTTCTAGCGCCCCCTACAATGAGCAGTTCTTC. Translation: CASSPGSSAPYNEQFF.

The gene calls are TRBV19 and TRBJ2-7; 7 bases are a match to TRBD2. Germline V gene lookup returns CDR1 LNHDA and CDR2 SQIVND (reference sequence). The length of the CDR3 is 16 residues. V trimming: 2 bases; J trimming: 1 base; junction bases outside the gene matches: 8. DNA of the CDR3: TGTGCCAGTAGTATATCCGCGGGAGCGTATTCCTACGAGCAGTACTTC. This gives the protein CASSISAGAYSYEQYF.

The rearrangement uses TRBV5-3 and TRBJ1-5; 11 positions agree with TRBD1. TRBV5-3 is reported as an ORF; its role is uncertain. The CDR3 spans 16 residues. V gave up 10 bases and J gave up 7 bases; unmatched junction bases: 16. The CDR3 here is CAGTRTGGNSQQPQHF. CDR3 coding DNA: TGTGCCGGAACCCGGACAGGGGGCAATTCGCAGCAGCCCCAGCATTTT.

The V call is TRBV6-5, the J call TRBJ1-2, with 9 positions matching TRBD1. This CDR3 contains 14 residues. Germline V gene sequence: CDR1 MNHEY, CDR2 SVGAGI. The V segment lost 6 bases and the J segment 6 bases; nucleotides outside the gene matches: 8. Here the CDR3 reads CASSRTRQGDGYTF. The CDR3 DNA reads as TGTGCCAGCAGCCGAACCCGACAGGGGGATGGCTACACCTTC.